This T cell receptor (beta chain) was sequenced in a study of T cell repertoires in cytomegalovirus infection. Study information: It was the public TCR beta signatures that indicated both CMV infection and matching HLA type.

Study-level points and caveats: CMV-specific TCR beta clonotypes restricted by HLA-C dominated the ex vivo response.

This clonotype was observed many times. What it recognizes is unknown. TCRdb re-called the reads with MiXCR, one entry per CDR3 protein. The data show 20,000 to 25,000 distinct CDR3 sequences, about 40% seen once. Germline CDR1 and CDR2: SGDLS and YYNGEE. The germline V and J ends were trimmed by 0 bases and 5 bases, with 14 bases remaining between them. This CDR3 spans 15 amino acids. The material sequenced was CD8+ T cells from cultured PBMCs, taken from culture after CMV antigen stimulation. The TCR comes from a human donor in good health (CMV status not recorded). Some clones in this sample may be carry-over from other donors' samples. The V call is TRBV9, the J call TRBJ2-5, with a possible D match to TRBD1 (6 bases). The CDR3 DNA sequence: TGTGCCAGCAGCGTAGCGCTCACAGGGAGCGAGACCCAGTACTTC. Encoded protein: CASSVALTGSETQYF.